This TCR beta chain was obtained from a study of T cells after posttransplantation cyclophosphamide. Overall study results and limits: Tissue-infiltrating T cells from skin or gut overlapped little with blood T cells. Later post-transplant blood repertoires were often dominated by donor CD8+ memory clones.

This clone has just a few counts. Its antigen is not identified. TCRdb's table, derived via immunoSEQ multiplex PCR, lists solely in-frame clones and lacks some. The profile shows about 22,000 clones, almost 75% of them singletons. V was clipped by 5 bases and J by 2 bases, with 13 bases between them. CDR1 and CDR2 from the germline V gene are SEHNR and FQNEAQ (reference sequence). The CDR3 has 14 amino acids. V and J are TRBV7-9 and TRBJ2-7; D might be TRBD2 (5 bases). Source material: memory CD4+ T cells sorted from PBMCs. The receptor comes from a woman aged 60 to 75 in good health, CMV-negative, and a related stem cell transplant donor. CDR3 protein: CASSHRTRPYEQYF. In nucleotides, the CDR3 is TGTGCCAGCAGCCATCGGACTCGCCCCTACGAGCAGTACTTC.